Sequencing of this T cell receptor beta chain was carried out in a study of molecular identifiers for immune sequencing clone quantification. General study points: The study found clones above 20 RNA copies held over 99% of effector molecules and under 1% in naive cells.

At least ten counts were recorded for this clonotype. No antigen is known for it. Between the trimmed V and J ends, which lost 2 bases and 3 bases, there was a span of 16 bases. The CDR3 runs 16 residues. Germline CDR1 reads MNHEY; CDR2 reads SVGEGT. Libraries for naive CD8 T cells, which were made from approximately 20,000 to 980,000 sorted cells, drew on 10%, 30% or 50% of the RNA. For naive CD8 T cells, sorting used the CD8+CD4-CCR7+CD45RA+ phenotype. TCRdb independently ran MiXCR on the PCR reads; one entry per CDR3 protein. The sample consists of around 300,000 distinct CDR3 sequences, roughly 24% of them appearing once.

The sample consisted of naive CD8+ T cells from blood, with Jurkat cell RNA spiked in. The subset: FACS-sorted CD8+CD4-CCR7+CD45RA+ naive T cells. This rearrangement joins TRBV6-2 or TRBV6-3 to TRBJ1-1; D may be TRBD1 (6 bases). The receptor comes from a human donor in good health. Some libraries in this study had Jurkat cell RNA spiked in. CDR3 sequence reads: CASSYRDTQGYTEAFF. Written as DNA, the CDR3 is TGTGCCAGCAGTTACAGGGACACCCAGGGGTACACTGAAGCTTTCTTT.